This TCR beta chain emerged from a study of cytomegalovirus exposure and HLA in healthy donors. Background on the study: Earlier, 117 million unique TCR beta sequences were recovered from about 200 million T cells by an analysis. Study results and caveats: Cytomegalovirus association was assigned to around 150 TCR beta chains. A later analysis reportedly found fewer N-insertions in an Asian-associated ancestry cluster than the approximately 730-donor mean.

A remark on this clone: The antigen remains undetermined.

Use of 60 Vbeta and 13 Jbeta primers characterized the PCR. The data were produced by immunoSEQ multiplex PCR, yet TCRdb's version contains in-frame clones alone and is incomplete. The repertoire consists of about 110,000 clones, with around 80% occurring once and the leading ten covering about 3%. CDR3 size: 15 residues. Trimming left V 5 bases short and J 0 bases short, with 11 bases between. CDR1 SGHTA and CDR2 FQGNSA come from the germline V gene. The chain has TRBV7-2 and TRBJ1-5; D possibly corresponds to TRBD1 (5 bases). This receptor was taken from a woman between 40 and 50 years old in good health and CMV-seronegative. The material sequenced was PBMCs. CDR3 loop: CASSQGEYSNQPQHF. The CDR3 region has the DNA TGTGCCAGCAGCCAGGGCGAGTATAGCAATCAGCCCCAGCATTTT.